The clone carrying this TCR beta chain has ten or more counts. This sample is part of a study of T cells after yellow fever vaccination. MiXCR, applied by TCRdb to the 5' RACE reads, yields one record per CDR3 protein. The sample holds around 230,000 distinct CDR3 sequences, 5.5% to 8.5% seen once. CDR1 is DFQATT and CDR2 is SNEGSKA in the germline V gene (reference sequence). The CDR3 has 16 amino acids. Unmatched junction bases numbered 6, after V lost 1 base and J lost 5 bases. The V call is TRBV20-1, the J call TRBJ2-2; 11 bases align to TRBD2. The source of this sequence is a man aged 25 to 40 who received the YFV17D yellow fever vaccine. Sequencing was performed on CD4+ T cells sorted from PBMCs, taken on the day of the yellow fever booster vaccination. The CDR3 spells CSARAGLAGGTGELFF. CDR3 DNA: TGCAGTGCTAGAGCTGGGCTAGCGGGAGGAACCGGGGAGCTGTTTTTT.